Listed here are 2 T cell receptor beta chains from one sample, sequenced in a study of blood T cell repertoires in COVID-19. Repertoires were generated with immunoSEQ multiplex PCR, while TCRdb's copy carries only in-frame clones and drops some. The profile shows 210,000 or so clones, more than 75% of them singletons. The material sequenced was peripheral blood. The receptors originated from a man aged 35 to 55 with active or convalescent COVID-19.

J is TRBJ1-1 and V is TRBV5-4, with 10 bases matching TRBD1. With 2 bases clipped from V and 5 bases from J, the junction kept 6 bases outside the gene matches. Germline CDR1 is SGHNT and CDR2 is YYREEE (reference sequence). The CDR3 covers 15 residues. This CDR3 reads CASSFADRGGTEAFF. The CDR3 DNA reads TGTGCCAGCAGCTTCGCGGACAGGGGGGGAACTGAAGCTTTCTTT.

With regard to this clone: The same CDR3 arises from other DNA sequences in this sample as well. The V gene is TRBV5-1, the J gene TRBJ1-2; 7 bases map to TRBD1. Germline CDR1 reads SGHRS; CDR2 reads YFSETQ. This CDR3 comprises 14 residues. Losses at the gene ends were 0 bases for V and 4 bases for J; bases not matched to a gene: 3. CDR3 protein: CASSLGQGSYGYTF. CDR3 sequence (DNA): TGCGCCAGCAGCTTGGGACAGGGCAGCTATGGCTACACCTTC.